Following are 27 T cell receptor beta chains from one sample sequenced in a study of response to subunit inactivated influenza vaccine. TCRdb reprocessed the RT-PCR reads with MiXCR, giving one entry per CDR3 protein. The profile shows more than 700,000 distinct CDR3 sequences, about 20% of them singletons. The sequences come from PBMCs from blood, collected roughly 5 days after vaccination. The origin of the receptors is a man aged 45-65 years who received an inactivated influenza vaccine.

With regard to this clonotype: With a much larger clone just one base away, this may be a read error. The chain joins TRBV5-5 to TRBJ2-4; possible D gene TRBD2, 6 bases. Per the germline V gene, CDR1 is SGHKS and CDR2 is YYEKEE (reference sequence). The CDR3 is 15 residues long. The CDR3 DNA reads TGTGCCAGCAGCCCGGCGGGGTTGTCCAAAAACATTCACTACTTC. It encodes CASSPAGLSKNIHYF.

The rearrangement links TRBV5-6 to TRBJ2-3; D is possibly TRBD1 or TRBD2 (7 bases each). Trimming stripped 6 bases from V and 3 bases from J, with 11 bases between. CDR3 length: 13 amino acids. Germline CDR1 and CDR2: SGHDT and YYEEEE. DNA of the CDR3: TGTGCCAGCATCCAGGGGGGGACAGATACGCAGTATTTT. Its protein is CASIQGGTDTQYF. The whole variable domain, filled in from reference TRBV5-6 and TRBJ2-3, reads DAGVTQSPTHLIKTRGQQVTLRCSPKSGHDTVSWYQQALGQGPQFIFQYYEEEERQRGNFPDRFSGHQFPNYSSELNVNALLLGDSALYLCASIQGGTDTQYFGPGTRLTVL.

This chain links TRBV5-1 with TRBJ2-1; 8 nucleotides match TRBD1. Germline V gene lookup returns CDR1 SGHRS and CDR2 YFSETQ. The CDR3 spans 15 residues. Trimming removed 2 bases from V and 6 bases from J; junction bases left unmatched: 7. The CDR3 reads CASSFQARGLNEQFF. CDR3 DNA sequence: TGCGCCAGCAGCTTTCAGGCCAGGGGGCTCAATGAGCAGTTCTTC.

This clonotype was seen at least ten times. CDR3: CASSLAYKPTDTQYF. The CDR3 region has the DNA TGCGCCAGCAGCTTGGCTTATAAGCCCACAGATACGCAGTATTTT. This rearrangement joins TRBV5-1 to TRBJ2-3, with unresolved D. The CDR3 has 15 residues. The germline V gene encodes CDR1 SGHRS and CDR2 YFSETQ. Trimming pared 0 bases from V and 2 bases from J, leaving 10 bases between.

V gene TRBV12-3 or TRBV12-4 combines with J gene TRBJ1-3, with D unresolved. Trimming took off 6 bases at V and 0 bases at J, with 3 bases between the two ends. The CDR3 spans 12 residues. The CDR3: CASRISGNTIYF. For the CDR3, the DNA is TGTGCCAGCAGGATCTCTGGAAACACCATATATTTT.

This clonotype occurred many times. This rearrangement joins TRBV6-1 to TRBJ2-7; the D call may be TRBD1 or TRBD2 (5 bases each). The CDR3 contains 14 residues. Trimming cost V 0 bases and J 7 bases, with 13 bases left between them. The germline V gene encodes CDR1 MNHNS and CDR2 SASEGT. The CDR3 DNA is TGTGCCAGCAGTGAAGCGCCGGGGCAGGCTGAGCAGTACTTC. Protein product: CASSEAPGQAEQYF.

V usage is TRBV2 and J usage is TRBJ1-2, with a tentative D call TRBD1 (5 bases). The V end was cut by 6 bases, the J end by 2 bases, with 7 bases between. The CDR3 covers 12 residues. The germline CDR1 and CDR2 sequences are SNHLY and FYNNEI. CDR3 in amino acids: CASRDINYGYTF. CDR3 nucleotide sequence: TGTGCCAGCAGGGACATCAACTATGGCTACACCTTC.

The chain joins TRBV29-1 to TRBJ1-2; D perhaps matches TRBD1 (5 bases). The CDR3 totals 13 residues. V shed 6 bases and J shed 6 bases, with 17 bases lying between them. CDR1 is SQVTM, CDR2 ANQGSEA, per germline. CDR3 DNA: TGCAGCGTCAACACCGGGACGGCAGATGGCTACACCTTC. This sequence encodes CSVNTGTADGYTF.

The sample holds a few counts of this clonotype. The rearrangement links TRBV28 to TRBJ2-1; 10 positions match TRBD2. CDR1 is MDHEN, CDR2 SYDVKM, per germline. The CDR3 totals 16 residues. V shed 3 bases, J shed 4 bases, and the junction held 6 bases outside the gene matches. This chain's CDR3 is CASSFLTTSGYNEQFF. CDR3 in DNA: TGTGCCAGCAGTTTCCTGACGACTAGCGGGTACAATGAGCAGTTCTTC.

The genes are TRBV5-1 and TRBJ2-3; D remains unclear. The V and J ends lost 1 base and 2 bases respectively, with 8 bases between them. The CDR3 totals 14 residues. Germline V gives CDR1 SGHRS, CDR2 YFSETQ. The CDR3: CASSLTDPTDTQYF. The CDR3 DNA reads TGCGCCAGCAGCTTGACAGATCCCACAGATACGCAGTATTTT.

This clonotype was observed a handful of times. As DNA, the CDR3 is TGTGCCAGCAGTGAATATGTGGCCGGGGGCAGGGAGACCCAGTACTTC. It specifies CASSEYVAGGRETQYF. This chain uses TRBV25-1 with TRBJ2-5, with D perhaps TRBD1 or TRBD2 (6 bases each). V gave up 0 bases and J gave up 5 bases, with 16 bases separating them. Germline CDR1 reads MGHDK; CDR2 reads SYGVNS. The CDR3 sequence is 16 residues long.

The V call is TRBV20-1, the J call TRBJ1-2; D gene uncertain. CDR3 size: 15 residues. Trimming left V 3 bases short and J 1 base short, with 15 bases between. CDR1 and CDR2 from the germline V gene are DFQATT and SNEGSKA (reference sequence). CDR3 sequence (DNA): TGCAGTGCTAGCGATCCTTATGGAGGTAACTATGGCTACACCTTC. Encoded protein: CSASDPYGGNYGYTF.

This chain links TRBV7-9 with TRBJ2-1; TRBD2 aligns across 9 bases. The CDR3 sequence is 16 residues long. After removal of 0 bases from V and 5 bases from J, the junction contained 5 bases not matched to a gene. In germline, CDR1 is SEHNR, CDR2 FQNEAQ (reference sequence). The CDR3 DNA reads TGTGCCAGCAGCTTAGCGAGCGGGGGGCCCGACAATGAGCAGTTCTTC. It codes for CASSLASGGPDNEQFF.

This clonotype was seen ten or more times. The chain links TRBV4-3 to TRBJ2-7; TRBD2 agrees at 12 bases. From germline, CDR1 is LGHNA and CDR2 YSLEER. J gave up 8 bases and V 0 bases, and 11 bases lay outside the gene matches. The CDR3 sequence is 17 residues long. The CDR3 bases are TGCGCCAGCAGCCAAGATATAAGGGCTAGCGGGAGGGCTAAGCAGTACTTC. Translation: CASSQDIRASGRAKQYF.

In its sample, this clonotype was seen a few times. The rearrangement joins TRBV5-5 to TRBJ2-1; D call uncertain. The V gene's germline CDR1 is SGHKS and CDR2 YYEKEE (reference sequence). With 2 bases removed from V and 9 bases from J, the gap between germline ends came to 9 bases. This CDR3 is 12 amino acids long. CDR3 bases: TGTGCCAGCAGCTTTTCCAACAGTGAGCAGTTCTTC. This translates into CASSFSNSEQFF.

In this sample, this clonotype turned up a few times. The chain is built from TRBV5-8 and TRBJ2-3, with D unclear. Germline V lookup: CDR1 SGHTS, CDR2 YDEGEE. Trimming stripped 2 bases from V and 11 bases from J, with 15 bases between. The CDR3 runs 13 residues. CDR3 in amino acids: CASSLSQTIKQYF. The CDR3, as DNA: TGTGCCAGCAGCTTAAGTCAGACGATAAAGCAGTATTTT.

In its sample, this clonotype was seen once. This chain's CDR3 is CSATPLGLPSETQYF. The CDR3 DNA is TGCAGTGCCACCCCTCTGGGACTCCCCTCGGAGACCCAGTACTTC. The V gene is TRBV20-1, the J gene TRBJ2-5, with D possibly TRBD2 on 6 matching bases. CDR1 and CDR2 (germline): DFQATT, SNEGSKA (reference sequence). The CDR3 covers 15 residues. The V and J ends lost 6 bases and 5 bases respectively, with 22 bases between them.

Only a few counts were recorded for this clonotype. This sequence joins TRBV7-6 and TRBJ2-1; TRBD2 aligns across 11 bases. CDR3 length equals 16 residues. Germline V gene sequence: CDR1 SGHVS, CDR2 FNYEAQ. V was pared by 6 bases and J by 1 base, with 5 bases of the junction left unmatched. The CDR3 DNA reads TGTGCCAGCAGAAATAGCGGGAGGGTATCCTACAATGAGCAGTTCTTC. Its protein product is CASRNSGRVSYNEQFF.

This chain links TRBV11-3 with TRBJ2-2, with 7 bases aligning to TRBD2. This CDR3 region has 16 residues. V shed 2 bases, J shed 4 bases, and the junction held 7 bases outside the gene matches. CDR1 is SGHNT and CDR2 is YENEEA in the germline V gene. The CDR3 here is CASSLSAGVLTGELFF. CDR3 DNA sequence: TGTGCCAGCAGCTTATCGGCGGGAGTGCTCACCGGGGAGCTGTTTTTT.

This clonotype turned up a few times. V and J are TRBV12-3 or TRBV12-4 and TRBJ2-2; D unclear. V was clipped by 2 bases and J by 3 bases, with 10 bases between them. The length of the CDR3 is 15 residues. The CDR3 bases are TGTGCCAGCAGTTTAATCGGTCGGGACACCGGGGAGCTGTTTTTT. It codes for CASSLIGRDTGELFF.

This clonotype was found a few times. This chain uses TRBV7-2 with TRBJ1-6; D gene ambiguous. The CDR3 is 12 amino acids. Germline-derived CDR1 and CDR2 are SGHTA and FQGNSA. Trimming cost V 1 base and J 9 bases, with 4 bases left between them. The CDR3 here is CASSLVFSPLHF. DNA for the CDR3: TGTGCCAGCAGCTTAGTATTTTCACCCCTCCACTTT.

This clonotype has at least ten counts. The chain joins TRBV7-9 to TRBJ2-7; 7 bases match TRBD1. From germline, CDR1 is SEHNR and CDR2 FQNEAQ (reference sequence). The length of the CDR3 is 14 residues. Trimming cost V 3 bases and J 3 bases; bases outside gene matches: 5. CDR3 sequence reads: CASSFSGQNYEQYF. The DNA for the CDR3 is TGTGCCAGCAGCTTTTCGGGACAGAACTACGAGCAGTACTTC.

The chain employs TRBV10-3 and TRBJ2-4; D might be TRBD2 (6 bases). V gave up 5 bases and J gave up 0 bases, with 17 bases separating them. Per the germline V gene, CDR1 is ENHRY and CDR2 is SYGVKD. There are 17 residues in the CDR3. CDR3: CAISRTNSTLAKNIQYF. In DNA, the CDR3 is TGTGCCATCAGTAGGACTAACAGTACTCTAGCCAAAAACATTCAGTACTTC.

The chain combines TRBV7-9 with TRBJ2-1; D unclear. With 7 bases removed from V and 6 bases from J, the gap between germline ends came to 10 bases. Looked up from germline, CDR1 is SEHNR and CDR2 is FQNEAQ (reference sequence). The CDR3 is 12 residues long. CDR3 bases: TGTGCCAGCACTTTAGGCACCAATGAGCAGTTCTTC. Protein sequence: CASTLGTNEQFF. Based on the CDR3 plus reference TRBV7-9 and TRBJ2-1, the full variable domain is DTGVSQNPRHKITKRGQNVTFRCDPISEHNRLYWYRQTLGQGPEFLTYFQNEAQLEKSRLLSDRFSAERPKGSFSTLEIQRTEQGDSAMYLCASTLGTNEQFFGPGTRLTVL.

In this sample, this clonotype turned up a few times. This chain uses TRBV5-1 with TRBJ2-7, with a tentative D call TRBD1 (6 bases). V gave up 3 bases and J gave up 3 bases, with 10 bases separating them. The germline gives CDR1 SGHRS, CDR2 YFSETQ. The CDR3 covers 13 residues. The CDR3 loop reads CASSYRTDYEQYF. DNA for the CDR3: TGCGCCAGCAGCTACAGGACAGACTACGAGCAGTACTTC.

V is TRBV24-1 and J is TRBJ2-3; 7 bases fit TRBD2. Looked up from germline, CDR1 is KGHDR and CDR2 is SFDVKD. The junction had 9 bases not matched to a gene; V was cut back by 7 bases and J by 6 bases. The CDR3 has 14 amino acids. The DNA for the CDR3 is TGTGCCACCAGCACGGGGGGAACCGCTGATACGCAGTATTTT. It yields the protein CATSTGGTADTQYF.

The chain has TRBV2 and TRBJ2-1; no clear D. Germline V gene sequence: CDR1 SNHLY, CDR2 FYNNEI. The CDR3 runs to 14 residues. V shed 6 bases and J shed 6 bases, with 15 bases lying between them. CDR3 in amino acids: CASRQTRTGNEQFF. CDR3 DNA sequence: TGTGCCAGCAGACAAACAAGGACGGGCAATGAGCAGTTCTTC.